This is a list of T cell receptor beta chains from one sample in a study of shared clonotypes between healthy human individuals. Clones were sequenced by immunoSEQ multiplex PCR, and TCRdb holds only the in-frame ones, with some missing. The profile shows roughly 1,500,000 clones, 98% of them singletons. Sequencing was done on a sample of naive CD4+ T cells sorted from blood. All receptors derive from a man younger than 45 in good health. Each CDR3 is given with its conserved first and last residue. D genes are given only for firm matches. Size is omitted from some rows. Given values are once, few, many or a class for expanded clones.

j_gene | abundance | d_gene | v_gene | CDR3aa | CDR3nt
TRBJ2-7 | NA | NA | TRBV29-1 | CSLIPRGLQGGETYEQYF | TGCAGCCTCATTCCCAGGGGTTTACAAGGGGGGGAAACCTACGAGCAGTACTTC
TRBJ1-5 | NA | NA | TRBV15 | CATSRDSGIQPQHF | TGTGCCACCAGCAGAGATTCGGGGATTCAGCCCCAGCATTTT
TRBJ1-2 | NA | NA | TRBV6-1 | CASSEARRGNYGYTF | TGTGCCAGCAGTGAAGCCCGGCGAGGTAACTATGGCTACACCTTC
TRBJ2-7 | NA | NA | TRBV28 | CASSLAFYEQYF | TGTGCCAGCAGTCTGGCATTCTACGAGCAGTACTTC
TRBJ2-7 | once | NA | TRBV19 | CASSPRKLYEQYF | TGTGCCAGTAGTCCCAGGAAACTCTACGAGCAGTACTTC
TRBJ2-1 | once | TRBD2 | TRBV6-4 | CASSQSGASSYNEQFF | TGTGCCAGCAGTCAAAGCGGGGCGAGCTCCTACAATGAGCAGTTCTTC
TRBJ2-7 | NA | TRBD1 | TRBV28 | CASSKTGNSYEQYF | TGTGCCAGCAGTAAGACAGGGAACTCCTACGAGCAGTACTTC
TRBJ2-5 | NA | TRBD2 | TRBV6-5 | CASRGLANQETQYF | TGTGCCAGCAGGGGACTAGCGAACCAAGAGACCCAGTACTTC
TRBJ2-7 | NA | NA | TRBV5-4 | CASSLDGGRTHEQYF | TGTGCCAGCAGCTTGGATGGGGGGCGTACCCACGAGCAGTACTTC
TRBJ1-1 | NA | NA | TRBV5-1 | CASSLEDPNTEAFF | TGCGCCAGCAGCTTGGAAGACCCAAACACTGAAGCTTTCTTT
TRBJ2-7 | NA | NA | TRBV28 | CASRLGRATYEQYF | TGTGCCAGCAGATTGGGGAGAGCAACCTACGAGCAGTACTTC
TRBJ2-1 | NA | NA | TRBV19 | CASSPSAYNEQFF | TGTGCCAGTAGCCCGTCTGCCTACAATGAGCAGTTCTTC
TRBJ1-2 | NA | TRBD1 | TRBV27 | CASSLVGQGISGYTF | TGTGCCAGCAGTTTAGTCGGACAGGGCATCAGTGGCTACACCTTC
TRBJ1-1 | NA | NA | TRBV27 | CASSFTGGTEAFF | TGTGCCAGCAGTTTTACAGGCGGCACTGAAGCTTTCTTT
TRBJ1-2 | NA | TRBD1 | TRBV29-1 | CSVSNPGQGKDGYTF | TGCAGCGTTTCTAACCCTGGACAGGGAAAAGATGGCTACACCTTC
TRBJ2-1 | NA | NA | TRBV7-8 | CASSLTSEQFF | TGTGCCAGCAGCTTAACTAGTGAGCAGTTCTTC
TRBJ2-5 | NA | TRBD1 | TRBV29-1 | CSVDDRVLWETQYF | TGCAGCGTTGACGACAGGGTGTTGTGGGAGACCCAGTACTTC
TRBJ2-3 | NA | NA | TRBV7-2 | CASSLEALGPDTQYF | TGTGCCAGCAGCTTAGAAGCCCTAGGCCCAGATACGCAGTATTTT
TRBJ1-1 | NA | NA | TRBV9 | CASSPTGGNTEAFF | TGTGCCAGCAGCCCGACAGGAGGAAACACTGAAGCTTTCTTT
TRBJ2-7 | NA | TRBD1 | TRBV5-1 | CASSLESTGGEQYF | TGCGCCAGCAGCTTGGAATCCACAGGGGGCGAGCAGTACTTC
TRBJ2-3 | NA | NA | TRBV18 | CASSPYILKDRTGSDTQYF | TGTGCCAGCTCACCCTACATACTTAAGGACAGAACGGGTTCGGATACGCAGTATTTT
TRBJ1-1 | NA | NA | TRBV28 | CASSSNSGWGTEAFF | TGTGCCAGCAGTTCGAATTCAGGGTGGGGCACTGAAGCTTTCTTT
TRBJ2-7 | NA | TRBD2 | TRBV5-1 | CASSGPGLAVEQYF | TGCGCCAGCAGCGGCCCGGGACTAGCCGTCGAGCAGTACTTC
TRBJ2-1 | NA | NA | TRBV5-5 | CASSLEDFYNEQFF | TGTGCCAGCAGCTTGGAAGACTTTTACAATGAGCAGTTCTTC
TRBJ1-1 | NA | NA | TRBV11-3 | CARYELPYWNTEAFF | TGTGCCAGATATGAGCTCCCCTACTGGAACACTGAAGCTTTCTTT
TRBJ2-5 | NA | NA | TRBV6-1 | CASSEAWGRETQYF | TGTGCCAGCAGTGAAGCGTGGGGTCGGGAGACCCAGTACTTC
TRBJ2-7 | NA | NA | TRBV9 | CASSPSIVSYEQYF | TGTGCCAGCAGCCCCTCTATCGTCTCCTACGAGCAGTACTTC
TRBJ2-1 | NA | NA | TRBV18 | CASSRNGAGKGDEQFF | TGTGCCAGCTCACGAAACGGAGCGGGAAAGGGGGATGAGCAGTTCTTC
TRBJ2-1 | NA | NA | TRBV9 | CASSVDFRDRAAGGPYNEQFF | TGTGCCAGCAGCGTAGATTTCCGGGACAGGGCCGCGGGAGGGCCCTACAATGAGCAGTTCTTC
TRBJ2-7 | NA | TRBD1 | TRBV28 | CASSSLQDRVSYEQYF | TGTGCCAGCAGCTCTCTCCAGGACAGGGTATCCTACGAGCAGTACTTC
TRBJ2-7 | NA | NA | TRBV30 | CAWGQTTYEQYF | TGTGCCTGGGGACAGACGACCTACGAGCAGTACTTC
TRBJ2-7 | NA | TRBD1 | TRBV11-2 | CASSLAWTGGHEQYF | TGTGCCAGCAGCTTAGCTTGGACAGGGGGCCACGAGCAGTACTTC
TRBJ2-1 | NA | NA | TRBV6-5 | CASSQWTRYNEQFF | TGTGCCAGCAGTCAATGGACACGCTACAATGAGCAGTTCTTC
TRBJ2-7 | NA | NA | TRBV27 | CASSSLPVVWGAYEQYF | TGTGCCAGCAGTTCGCTCCCTGTCGTTTGGGGAGCCTACGAGCAGTACTTC
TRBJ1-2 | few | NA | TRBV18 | CASSPNRENINGYTF | TGTGCCAGCTCACCCAACAGGGAGAACATTAATGGCTACACCTTC
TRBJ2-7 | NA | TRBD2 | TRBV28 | CASKGGGSFYEQYF | TGTGCCAGCAAGGGTGGCGGGAGTTTCTACGAGCAGTACTTC
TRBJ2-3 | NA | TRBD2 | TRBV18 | CASSGLAGADTQYF | TGTGCCAGCTCAGGACTAGCGGGAGCTGATACGCAGTATTTT
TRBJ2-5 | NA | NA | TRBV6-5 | CASSYGRGGTQYF | TGTGCCAGCAGTTACGGAAGGGGTGGGACCCAGTACTTC
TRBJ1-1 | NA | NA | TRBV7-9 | CASSLSGALNTEAFF | TGTGCCAGCAGCTTATCAGGAGCTTTGAACACTGAAGCTTTCTTT
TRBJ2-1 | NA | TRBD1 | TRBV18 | CASSTGQGDNEQFF | TGTGCCAGCTCTACGGGACAGGGGGACAATGAGCAGTTCTTC
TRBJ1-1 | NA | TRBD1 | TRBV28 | CASSRPGQGVFNTEAFF | TGTGCCAGCAGCCGCCCGGGGCAGGGGGTGTTCAACACTGAAGCTTTCTTT
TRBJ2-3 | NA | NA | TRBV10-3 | CAISESDSGGTDTQYF | TGTGCCATCAGTGAGTCGGACAGTGGAGGCACAGATACGCAGTATTTT
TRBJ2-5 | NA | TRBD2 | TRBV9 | CASSVVGGRAETQYF | TGTGCCAGCAGCGTAGTAGGAGGGAGGGCGGAGACCCAGTACTTC
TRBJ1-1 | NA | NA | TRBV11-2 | CASSLDLANTEAFF | TGTGCCAGCAGCTTAGATCTGGCCAACACTGAAGCTTTCTTT
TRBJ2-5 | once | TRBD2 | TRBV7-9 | CASSPPRLAGNQETQYF | TGTGCCAGCAGCCCCCCCCGACTAGCGGGGAACCAAGAGACCCAGTACTTC
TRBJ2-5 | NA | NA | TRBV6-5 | CASSYSNDPREETQYF | TGTGCCAGCAGTTACTCGAATGACCCTAGAGAAGAGACCCAGTACTTC
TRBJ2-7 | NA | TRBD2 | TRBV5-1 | CASSPRTSGSWGTYEQYF | TGCGCCAGCAGCCCGCGTACTAGCGGGAGTTGGGGGACCTACGAGCAGTACTTC
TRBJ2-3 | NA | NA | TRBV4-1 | CASSQLPAHTQYF | TGCGCCAGCAGCCAATTACCGGCCCATACGCAGTATTTT
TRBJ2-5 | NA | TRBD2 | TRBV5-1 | CASSLGLAEQETQYF | TGCGCCAGCAGCCTGGGACTAGCGGAACAAGAGACCCAGTACTTC
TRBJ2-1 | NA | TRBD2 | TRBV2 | CASRLAGVNEQFF | TGTGCCAGCAGGCTAGCGGGAGTTAATGAGCAGTTCTTC
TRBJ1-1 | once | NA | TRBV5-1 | CASRWAGRGILLNTEAFF | TGCGCCAGCAGATGGGCAGGGAGGGGTATTTTGCTGAACACTGAAGCTTTCTTT
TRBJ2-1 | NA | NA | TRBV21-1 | CASSLDDRTSCGRAYNEQFF | TGTGCCAGCAGTTTAGATGACAGGACGTCATGCGGGAGAGCCTACAATGAGCAGTTCTTC
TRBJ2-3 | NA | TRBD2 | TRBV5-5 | CASSLRHSPSGREPDTQYF | TGTGCCAGCAGCCTACGCCACTCCCCTTCGGGGCGGGAGCCAGATACGCAGTATTTT
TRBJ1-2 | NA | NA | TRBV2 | CASSVKQNGPSGYTF | TGTGCCAGCAGTGTAAAACAGAACGGGCCATCGGGCTACACCTTC
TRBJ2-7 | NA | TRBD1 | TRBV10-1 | CASSRDRFYEQYF | TGCGCCAGCAGCAGGGACAGGTTTTACGAGCAGTACTTC
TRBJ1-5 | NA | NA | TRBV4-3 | CASSQDRGQPQHF | TGCGCCAGCAGCCAAGATCGCGGCCAGCCCCAGCATTTT
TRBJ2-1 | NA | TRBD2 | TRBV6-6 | CASISRESSYNEQFF | TGTGCCAGCATCTCGCGGGAGAGCTCCTACAATGAGCAGTTCTTC
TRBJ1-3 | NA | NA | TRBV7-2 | CASSWTGGNTIYF | TGTGCCAGCAGCTGGACGGGTGGAAACACCATATATTTT
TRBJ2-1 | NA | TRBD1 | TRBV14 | CASSHSDRGRLDEQFF | TGTGCCAGCAGCCACTCGGACAGGGGGCGGCTGGATGAGCAGTTCTTC